One and the same sample provided the 19 T cell receptor beta chains below, sequenced in a study of shared clonotypes between healthy human individuals. Only in-frame clones appear in the TCRdb table, and some are missing; sequencing was by immunoSEQ multiplex PCR. Of about 2 million clones listed, about 95% are singletons. Material: naive CD4+ T cells sorted from blood. Indicated subset: CD45RA+ positively selected. These TCRs come from a man aged 18 to 29 in good health.

The V and J genes are TRBV7-8 and TRBJ1-3; D is uncertain. V lost 5 bases to trimming and J lost 0 bases, with 14 bases between them. There are 16 residues in the CDR3. The germline CDR1 and CDR2 sequences are SGHVS and FQNEAQ. CDR3 loop: CASSGVAAFSGNTIYF. CDR3 nucleotide sequence: TGTGCCAGCAGCGGGGTGGCCGCGTTCTCTGGAAACACCATATATTTT.

The V call is TRBV18, the J call TRBJ2-5; D may be TRBD2 (6 bases). The V end lost 6 bases, the J end lost 5 bases, and 13 bases lay between the germline ends. Germline V CDR1 and CDR2: KGHSH, LQKENI. The CDR3 is 13 residues long. CDR3 bases: TGTGCCAGCTCGGGACTCCAGGAGGAGACCCAGTACTTC. Translating gives CASSGLQEETQYF.

The rearrangement links TRBV30 to TRBJ1-2; 8 bases map to TRBD1. The J segment lost 8 bases and the V segment lost 4 bases, leaving 3 bases of the junction unmatched. CDR1 and CDR2 (germline): GTSNPN, SVGIG (reference sequence). The CDR3 is 11 residues long. DNA of the CDR3: TGTGCCTGGACTGCAGGGGGCGGCTACACCTTC. Translation: CAWTAGGGYTF.

The rearrangement uses TRBV2 and TRBJ2-7, with 9 bases lining up with TRBD1. The CDR3 is made up of 14 amino acids. V lost 6 bases and J lost 5; bases outside the gene matches: 8. The germline V gene encodes CDR1 SNHLY and CDR2 FYNNEI. In nucleotides, the CDR3 is TGTGCCAGCAGACTAGCCGGGACAGGGCACGAGCAGTACTTC. It translates to CASRLAGTGHEQYF.

As concerns this clone: This same CDR3 is encoded by further DNA sequences in the sample. V and J are TRBV6-5 and TRBJ2-5; D is perhaps TRBD2 (5 bases). The CDR3 contains 14 residues. Germline V CDR1 and CDR2: MNHEY, SVGAGI. V was trimmed by 2 bases and J by 4 bases, leaving 11 bases between them. The CDR3: CASSYGRGRETQYF. Here the CDR3 DNA reads TGTGCCAGCAGTTACGGTCGGGGTCGAGAGACCCAGTACTTC.

The chain employs TRBV10-1 and TRBJ2-2; 7 bases are shared with TRBD1. The germline gives CDR1 WNHNN, CDR2 SYGVQD (reference sequence). The CDR3 is made up of 15 amino acids. Trimming cost V 10 bases and J 0 bases; bases outside gene matches: 8. This chain's CDR3 is CATPRTGPNTGELFF. The CDR3 nucleotides are TGCGCCACCCCCCGGACAGGACCGAACACCGGGGAGCTGTTTTTT.

V gene TRBV9 combines with J gene TRBJ2-5, with 7 bases aligning to TRBD1. There are 16 residues in the CDR3. Germline CDR1 SGDLS, CDR2 YYNGEE. V was pared by 0 bases and J by 0 bases, with 5 bases of the junction left unmatched. CDR3 loop: CASSVGPTGNQETQYF. As DNA, the CDR3 is TGTGCCAGCAGCGTAGGGCCGACAGGGAACCAAGAGACCCAGTACTTC.

The rearrangement uses TRBV5-6 and TRBJ2-5; 11 bases are a match to TRBD2. In germline, CDR1 is SGHDT, CDR2 YYEEEE. The length of the CDR3 is 15 residues. Trimming at V came to 4 bases and at J to 2 bases, leaving 4 bases not matched to a gene. The DNA for the CDR3 is TGTGCCAGCAGCGGGGGACTAGCGGTACAAGAGACCCAGTACTTC. Protein sequence: CASSGGLAVQETQYF.

The rearrangement links TRBV28 to TRBJ2-1; the D gene is possibly TRBD2 (6 bases). V lost 1 base, J lost 4 bases, and 8 bases lay in between. The CDR3 loop spans 14 amino acids. From germline, CDR1 is MDHEN and CDR2 SYDVKM. The CDR3 DNA follows: TGTGCCAGCAGTTTATATAGCGGATACAATGAGCAGTTCTTC. Translated: CASSLYSGYNEQFF.

As regards this clone: Additional DNA sequences in this sample encode the identical CDR3. This chain connects TRBV9 to TRBJ1-2; possible D gene TRBD1, 5 bases. CDR1 is SGDLS, CDR2 YYNGEE, per germline. V was trimmed by 0 bases and J by 8 bases, leaving 11 bases between them. The CDR3 length is 13 residues. The CDR3 loop is CASSVETGRGYTF. Here the CDR3 DNA reads TGTGCCAGCAGCGTAGAGACGGGGCGCGGCTACACCTTC.

The chain employs TRBV10-3 and TRBJ2-1; D remains unclear. This CDR3 has 12 residues. V was clipped by 5 bases and J by 5 bases, with 7 bases between them. CDR1 and CDR2 (germline): ENHRY, SYGVKD. In DNA form, the CDR3 reads TGTGCCATCAGTTACCGGGACAATGAGCAGTTCTTC. This sequence encodes CAISYRDNEQFF.

The CDR3 protein is CASSSHRTGVGNSPLHF. The CDR3, as DNA: TGTGCCAGCAGTTCCCACCGGACAGGGGTCGGTAATTCACCCCTCCACTTT. The V and J genes are TRBV28 and TRBJ1-6; 9 positions agree with TRBD1. Germline lookup yields CDR1 MDHEN and CDR2 SYDVKM. The CDR3 runs 17 residues. J gave up 6 bases and V 4 bases, and 10 bases lay outside the gene matches.

DNA of the CDR3: TGTGCCTGGAGTGTAAGATTCGGGTTAGGCGGAGGCTACACCTTC. Protein product: CAWSVRFGLGGGYTF. The genes are TRBV30 and TRBJ1-2; D ambiguous. V lost 0 bases and J 8 bases, leaving 19 bases between the germline ends. The V gene's germline CDR1 is GTSNPN and CDR2 SVGIG (reference sequence). The CDR3 covers 15 residues.

This chain links TRBV4-1 with TRBJ1-6, with D perhaps matching TRBD1 (6 bases). The CDR3 covers 19 residues. Per germline, CDR1 MGHRA and CDR2 YSYEKL. Trimming removed 0 bases from V and 0 bases from J, with 15 bases in between. The CDR3 DNA follows: TGCGCCAGCAGCCAAGAGGGGGCCGGGATGGGCTCCTATAATTCACCCCTCCACTTT. Residues: CASSQEGAGMGSYNSPLHF.

V usage is TRBV18 and J usage is TRBJ1-5; D gene ambiguous. Per germline, CDR1 KGHSH and CDR2 LQKENI. Trimming cost V 5 bases and J 0 bases, with 5 bases left between them. The CDR3 consists of 13 residues. CDR3 DNA: TGTGCCAGCTCAGTGGTTAGCAATCAGCCCCAGCATTTT. Protein product: CASSVVSNQPQHF.

The V and J genes are TRBV5-1 and TRBJ2-7; 10 nucleotides align to TRBD2. Germline V lookup: CDR1 SGHRS, CDR2 YFSETQ. With 4 bases clipped from V and 0 bases from J, the junction kept 13 bases outside the gene matches. The CDR3 is 18 amino acids. The CDR3 DNA reads as TGCGCCAGCAGCGGAGATACGGCCGGGACTAGCGTCTCCTACGAGCAGTACTTC. Translating it yields CASSGDTAGTSVSYEQYF.

This clone occurred once. Other DNA sequences within the sample encode an identical CDR3. The chain links TRBV18 to TRBJ2-6, with D uncertain. V was trimmed by 2 bases and J by 0 bases, leaving 5 bases between them. The CDR3 has 15 residues. Per the germline V gene, CDR1 is KGHSH and CDR2 is LQKENI. CDR3 residues: CASSPGFSGANVLTF. The CDR3 DNA reads as TGTGCCAGCTCACCAGGGTTCTCTGGGGCCAACGTCCTGACTTTC.

This rearrangement joins TRBV30 to TRBJ1-3; 7 bases are shared with TRBD1. Germline V gene sequence: CDR1 GTSNPN, CDR2 SVGIG (reference sequence). This CDR3 spans 12 amino acids. With V trimmed by 5 bases and J by 6 bases, 4 bases remained unmatched. CDR3 bases: TGTGCCTGGGGGACAGAAAAAAACACCATATATTTT. Translated, it gives CAWGTEKNTIYF. Complete variable domain (other parts from reference TRBV30 and TRBJ1-3): SQTIHQWPATLVQPVGSPLSLECTVEGTSNPNLYWYRQAAGRGLQLLFYSVGIGQISSEVPQNLSASRPQDRQFILSSKKLLLSDSGFYLCAWGTEKNTIYFGEGSWLTVV.

CDR3 sequence (DNA): TGTGCCAGCAGAATAGACAGGGGGCTTTCACCCCTCCACTTT. Translated, it gives CASRIDRGLSPLHF. The chain has TRBV6-1 and TRBJ1-6; 10 positions match TRBD1. Germline V lookup: CDR1 MNHNS, CDR2 SASEGT. V shed 6 bases and J 9 bases; nucleotides not matched to a gene: 5. This CDR3 is 14 amino acids long.